The 21 T cell receptor beta chains reported below all come from one sample, sequenced in a study of blood T cell repertoires in COVID-19. TCRdb's table, derived via immunoSEQ multiplex PCR, lists solely in-frame clones and lacks some. The repertoire has 200,000 to 250,000 clones, 85% to 90% of them found once; the top ten carry about 1.2%. Sequenced: PBMCs or T cells enriched from blood (not recorded which). Source of these receptors: a young man who had recovered from COVID-19.

This chain uses TRBV7-9 with TRBJ2-1, with TRBD2 identical over 9 bases. Germline V gene data show CDR1 as SEHNR and CDR2 as FQNEAQ (reference sequence). V trimming: 3 bases; J trimming: 7 bases; junction bases outside the gene matches: 7. CDR3 length: 15 residues. Here the CDR3 reads CASSFGGGAGNEQFF. The CDR3 region has the DNA TGTGCCAGCAGCTTCGGCGGGGGGGCAGGGAATGAGCAGTTCTTC.

This clone has only one observation. The chain uses TRBV5-1 and TRBJ2-3; 10 bases are shared with TRBD2. The CDR3 sequence is 19 residues long. The junction had 16 bases not matched to a gene; V was cut back by 0 bases and J by 6 bases. CDR1 and CDR2 (germline): SGHRS, YFSETQ. Here the CDR3 reads CASSLGSSGSLRYQDTQYF. DNA for the CDR3: TGCGCCAGCAGCTTGGGCTCTAGCGGGAGTCTTAGGTATCAGGATACGCAGTATTTT. Combining the CDR3 with reference TRBV5-1 and TRBJ2-3 gives the whole variable domain KAGVTQTPRYLIKTRGQQVTLSCSPISGHRSVSWYQQTPGQGLQFLFEYFSETQRNKGNFPGRFSGRQFSNSRSEMNVSTLELGDSALYLCASSLGSSGSLRYQDTQYFGPGTRLTVL.

The V call is TRBV27, the J call TRBJ1-2; 7 bases align to TRBD1. Per the germline V gene, CDR1 is MNHEY and CDR2 is SMNVEV (reference sequence). The CDR3 consists of 16 residues. Trimming at V came to 3 bases and at J to 0 bases, leaving 7 bases not matched to a gene. The CDR3 DNA sequence: TGTGCCAGCAGTTTCCTAGGGACAGCAGCTAACTATGGCTACACCTTC. This gives the protein CASSFLGTAANYGYTF.

J is TRBJ2-6 and V is TRBV6-4, with D tentatively TRBD2 (5 bases). CDR1 is MRHNA and CDR2 is SNTAGT in the germline V gene. The V and J ends lost 0 bases and 1 base respectively, with 10 bases between them. The CDR3 runs 17 residues. For the CDR3, the DNA is TGTGCCAGCAGTGACTCTGGGAGTGGGTCTGGGGCCAACGTCCTGACTTTC. Translation: CASSDSGSGSGANVLTF.

This clone was seen only once. This chain links TRBV7-9 with TRBJ2-2, with a possible D match to TRBD2 (7 bases). V lost 1 base, J lost 4 bases, and 19 bases lay in between. CDR1 SEHNR and CDR2 FQNEAQ come from the germline V gene (reference sequence). The CDR3 extends over 18 amino acids. CDR3: CASSLDLWGGHTTGELFF. The DNA of the CDR3 is TGTGCCAGCAGCTTAGATTTATGGGGGGGCCATACCACCGGGGAGCTGTTTTTT.

The sample holds a few counts of this clone. The gene calls are TRBV7-9 and TRBJ2-7, with a weak D call TRBD1 (5 bases). The CDR3 spans 13 residues. V was clipped by 4 bases and J by 3 bases, with 10 bases between them. Per the germline V gene, CDR1 is SEHNR and CDR2 is FQNEAQ (reference sequence). Here the CDR3 reads CASSSTVGYEQYF. CDR3 nucleotides: TGTGCCAGCAGCTCGACAGTAGGCTACGAGCAGTACTTC.

The rearrangement joins TRBV5-1 to TRBJ2-1, with D maybe TRBD1 (6 bases). The V end was cut by 5 bases, the J end by 8 bases, with 8 bases between. This CDR3 has 11 residues. Germline-derived CDR1 and CDR2 are SGHRS and YFSETQ. CDR3 sequence reads: CASRSGDEQFF. The DNA for the CDR3 is TGCGCCAGCAGATCAGGGGATGAGCAGTTCTTC.

The V call is TRBV6-2 or TRBV6-3, the J call TRBJ2-3, with TRBD1 identical over 7 bases. This CDR3 region has 19 residues. Germline V gives CDR1 MNHEY, CDR2 SVGEGT. V lost 2 bases to trimming and J lost 5 bases; unmatched junction nucleotides: 19. This CDR3 is CASSYGNRDSYLERDTQYF. CDR3 in DNA: TGTGCCAGCAGTTACGGAAACCGGGACAGTTATCTCGAGAGAGATACGCAGTATTTT.

V and J are TRBV7-8 and TRBJ1-1, with TRBD1 as a possible D gene (5 bases). The CDR3 spans 12 residues. Germline V gene data show CDR1 as SGHVS and CDR2 as FQNEAQ. Trimming left V 10 bases short and J 4 bases short, with 13 bases between. DNA of the CDR3: TGTGCCACCAGGGCATGGAGCACTGAAGCTTTCTTT. Its translation: CATRAWSTEAFF.

The chain combines TRBV2 with TRBJ2-5, with TRBD1 matching over 10 bases. This CDR3 has 13 residues. The V segment lost 7 bases and the J segment 3 bases; nucleotides outside the gene matches: 2. Germline loops: CDR1 SNHLY, CDR2 FYNNEI. In DNA form, the CDR3 reads TGTGCCAGCACAGGGACAGGGGAAGAGACCCAGTACTTC. Encoded protein: CASTGTGEETQYF.

The rearrangement links TRBV6-5 to TRBJ1-1; D unclear. This CDR3 has 13 residues. The V and J ends lost 6 bases and 4 bases respectively, with 12 bases between them. The germline gives CDR1 MNHEY, CDR2 SVGAGI. The DNA for the CDR3 is TGTGCCAGCAGGAAGGCGGGGTTCACTGAAGCTTTCTTT. It is translated as CASRKAGFTEAFF.

The chain couples TRBV3-1 (or the pseudogene TRBV3-2) to TRBJ2-3; D is perhaps TRBD2 (5 bases). V lost 0 bases and J lost 3, with 10 bases in between. The CDR3 has 15 amino acids. From germline, CDR1 is LGHDT and CDR2 YNNKEL (reference sequence). The CDR3 protein is CASSQEPGITDTQYF. DNA of the CDR3: TGTGCCAGCAGCCAAGAACCGGGGATAACAGATACGCAGTATTTT.

The J gene is TRBJ2-2, the V gene TRBV6-1, with a tentative D call TRBD2 (5 bases). Germline V CDR1 and CDR2: MNHNS, SASEGT. Trimming removed 2 bases from V and 7 bases from J, with 14 bases in between. The CDR3 spans 15 residues. For the CDR3, the DNA is TGTGCCAGCAGTGAAATCGGGGTTCAGGTCGGGGAGCTGTTTTTT. Amino acids: CASSEIGVQVGELFF.

The gene calls are TRBV15 and TRBJ1-2, with 7 bases aligning to TRBD1. The V segment lost 0 bases and the J segment 8 bases; nucleotides outside the gene matches: 3. The CDR3 consists of 13 residues. Germline lookup yields CDR1 LNHNV and CDR2 YYDKDF (reference sequence). The CDR3: CATSRDEGAGYTF. The CDR3 nucleotides are TGTGCCACCAGCAGAGATGAGGGGGCAGGCTACACCTTC.

This clone was seen a handful of times. The rearrangement uses TRBV28 and TRBJ1-3; TRBD1 matches 8 bases. Germline assignment: CDR1 MDHEN and CDR2 SYDVKM. J lost 8 bases, V lost 10 bases, and 10 bases had no gene match. The CDR3 extends over 13 amino acids. CDR3 nucleotides: TGTGCCACGACCTCAGGGGGCGAGGACACCATATATTTT. This encodes CATTSGGEDTIYF.

V is TRBV24-1 and J is TRBJ2-3; 15 bases fit TRBD2. CDR1 and CDR2 from the germline V gene are KGHDR and SFDVKD. CDR3 length: 16 residues. With V trimmed by 4 bases and J by 13 bases, 11 bases remained unmatched. CDR3 in amino acids: CATSDPGTSGRSIEYF. The CDR3 coding sequence is TGTGCCACCAGTGACCCCGGGACTAGCGGGAGGTCGATCGAGTATTTT.

The chain combines TRBV28 with TRBJ1-5, with TRBD1 as a possible D gene (6 bases). The CDR3 totals 12 residues. Germline loops: CDR1 MDHEN, CDR2 SYDVKM. Trimming left V 4 bases short and J 12 bases short, with 13 bases between. The CDR3 bases are TGTGCCAGCAGTTCGGCTCCGGGACACCAGCATTTT. This encodes CASSSAPGHQHF.

The V call is TRBV19, the J call TRBJ1-2; unclear D gene. V lost 2 bases to trimming and J lost 4 bases, with 14 bases between them. Germline-derived CDR1 and CDR2 are LNHDA and SQIVND (reference sequence). The CDR3 length is 15 residues. The CDR3 DNA is TGTGCCAGTAGTATATCGGACTTCGGTCGCTATGGCTACACCTTC. Translation gives CASSISDFGRYGYTF.

This clone was observed a single time. V is TRBV18 and J is TRBJ2-1; the D is unclear. Germline loops: CDR1 KGHSH, CDR2 LQKENI. Trimming removed 6 bases from V and 10 bases from J, with 13 bases in between. The CDR3 is 12 amino acids. CDR3 amino acids: CASSPTYLEQFF. The CDR3 region has the DNA TGTGCCAGCTCCCCCACCTACCTAGAGCAGTTCTTC.

The chain links TRBV27 to TRBJ2-1, with a tentative D call TRBD1 (5 bases). CDR1 is MNHEY, CDR2 SMNVEV, per germline (reference sequence). Trimming removed 3 bases at V and 7 bases at J, with 10 bases between. The CDR3 loop spans 13 amino acids. CDR3 sequence (DNA): TGTGCCAGCAGTTTTATAGGGGTGAATGAGCAGTTCTTC. This codes for CASSFIGVNEQFF.

The chain employs TRBV6-5 and TRBJ1-1; D gene ambiguous. Trimming pared 6 bases from V and 5 bases from J, leaving 10 bases between. Germline CDR1 and CDR2: MNHEY and SVGAGI. The CDR3 is made up of 12 amino acids. Written as DNA, the CDR3 is TGTGCCAGCAGCCCGGGCGGGACTGAAGCTTTCTTT. Encoded protein: CASSPGGTEAFF.